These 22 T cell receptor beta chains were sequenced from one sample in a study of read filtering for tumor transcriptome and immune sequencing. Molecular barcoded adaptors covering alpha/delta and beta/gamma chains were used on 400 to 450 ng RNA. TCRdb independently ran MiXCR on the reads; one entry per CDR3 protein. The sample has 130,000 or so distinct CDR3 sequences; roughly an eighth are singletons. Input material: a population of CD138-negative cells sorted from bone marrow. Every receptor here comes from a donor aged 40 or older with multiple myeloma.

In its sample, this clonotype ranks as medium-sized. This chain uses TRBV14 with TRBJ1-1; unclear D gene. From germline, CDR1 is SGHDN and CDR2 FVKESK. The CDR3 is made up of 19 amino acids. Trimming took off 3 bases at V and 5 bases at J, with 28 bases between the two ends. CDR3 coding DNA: TGTGCCAGCAGCCAGTCCCTAGGACGGTCCCCGGATGGAGTGACTGAAGCTTTCTTT. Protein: CASSQSLGRSPDGVTEAFF.

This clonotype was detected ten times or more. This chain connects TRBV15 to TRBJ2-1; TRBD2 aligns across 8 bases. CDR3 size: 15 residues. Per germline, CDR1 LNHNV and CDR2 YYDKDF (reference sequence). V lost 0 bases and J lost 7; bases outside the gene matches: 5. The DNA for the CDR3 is TGTGCCACCAGCAGAGATGGGACTAGGGGAAATGAGCAGTTCTTC. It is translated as CATSRDGTRGNEQFF.

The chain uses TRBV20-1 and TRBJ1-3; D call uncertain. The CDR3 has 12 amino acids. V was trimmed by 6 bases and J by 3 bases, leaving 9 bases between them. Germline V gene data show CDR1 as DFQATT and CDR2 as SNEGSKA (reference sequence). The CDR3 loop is CSALALGNTIYF. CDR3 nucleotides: TGCAGTGCCCTGGCGCTTGGAAACACCATATATTTT.

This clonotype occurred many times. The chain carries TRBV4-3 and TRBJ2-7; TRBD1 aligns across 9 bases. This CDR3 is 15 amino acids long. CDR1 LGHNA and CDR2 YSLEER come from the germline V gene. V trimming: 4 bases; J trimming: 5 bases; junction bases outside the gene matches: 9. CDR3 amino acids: CASSRMPGQGDEQYF. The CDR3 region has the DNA TGCGCCAGCAGCCGAATGCCGGGACAGGGTGACGAGCAGTACTTC.

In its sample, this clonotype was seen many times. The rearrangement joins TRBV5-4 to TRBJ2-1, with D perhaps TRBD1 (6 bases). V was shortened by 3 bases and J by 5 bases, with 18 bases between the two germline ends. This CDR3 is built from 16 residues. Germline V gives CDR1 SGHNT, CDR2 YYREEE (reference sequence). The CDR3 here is CASSSAGRGSNNEQFF. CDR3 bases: TGTGCCAGCAGCTCGGCCGGCAGGGGAAGCAACAATGAGCAGTTCTTC. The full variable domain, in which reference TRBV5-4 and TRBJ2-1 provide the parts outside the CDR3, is ETGVTQSPTHLIKTRGQQVTLRCSSQSGHNTVSWYQQALGQGPQFIFQYYREEENGRGNFPPRFSGLQFPNYSSELNVNALELDDSALYLCASSSAGRGSNNEQFFGPGTRLTVL.

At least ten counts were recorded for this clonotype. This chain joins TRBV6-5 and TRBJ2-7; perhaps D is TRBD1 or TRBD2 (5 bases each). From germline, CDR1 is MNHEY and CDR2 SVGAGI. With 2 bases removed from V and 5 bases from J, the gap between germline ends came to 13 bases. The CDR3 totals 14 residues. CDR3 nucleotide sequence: TGTGCCAGCAGTTACGGGGACCAAGCCCACGAGCAGTACTTC. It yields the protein CASSYGDQAHEQYF.

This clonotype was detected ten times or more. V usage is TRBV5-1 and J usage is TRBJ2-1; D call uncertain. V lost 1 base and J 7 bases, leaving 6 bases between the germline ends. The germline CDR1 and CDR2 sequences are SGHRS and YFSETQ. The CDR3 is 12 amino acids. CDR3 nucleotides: TGCGCCAGCAGCTTGAACTGGAATGAGCAGTTCTTC. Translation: CASSLNWNEQFF.

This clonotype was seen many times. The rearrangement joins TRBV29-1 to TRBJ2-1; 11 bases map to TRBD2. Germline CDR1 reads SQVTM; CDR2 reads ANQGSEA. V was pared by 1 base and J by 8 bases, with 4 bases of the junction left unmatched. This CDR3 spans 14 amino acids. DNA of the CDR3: TGCAGCGTTGAAGGTAGCGGGAGGGCCGATGAGCAGTTCTTC. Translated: CSVEGSGRADEQFF.

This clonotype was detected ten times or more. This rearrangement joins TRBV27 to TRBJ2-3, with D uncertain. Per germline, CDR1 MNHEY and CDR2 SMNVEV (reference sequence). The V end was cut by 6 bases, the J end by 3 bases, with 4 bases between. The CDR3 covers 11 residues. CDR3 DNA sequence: TGTGCCAGCAGGACGACAGATACGCAGTATTTT. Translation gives CASRTTDTQYF.

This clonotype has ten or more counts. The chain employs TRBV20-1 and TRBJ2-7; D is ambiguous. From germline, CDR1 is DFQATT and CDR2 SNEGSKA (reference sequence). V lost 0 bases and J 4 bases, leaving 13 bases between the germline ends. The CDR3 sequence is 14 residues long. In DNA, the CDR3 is TGCAGTGCTAGAGAGGAAGGGCAGAAGTACGAGCAGTACTTC. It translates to CSAREEGQKYEQYF.

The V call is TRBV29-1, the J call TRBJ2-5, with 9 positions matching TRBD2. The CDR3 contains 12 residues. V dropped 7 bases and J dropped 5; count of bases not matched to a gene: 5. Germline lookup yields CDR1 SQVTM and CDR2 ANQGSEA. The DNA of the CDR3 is TGCAGCGGATATAGCGGGAGTGAGACCCAGTACTTC. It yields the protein CSGYSGSETQYF.

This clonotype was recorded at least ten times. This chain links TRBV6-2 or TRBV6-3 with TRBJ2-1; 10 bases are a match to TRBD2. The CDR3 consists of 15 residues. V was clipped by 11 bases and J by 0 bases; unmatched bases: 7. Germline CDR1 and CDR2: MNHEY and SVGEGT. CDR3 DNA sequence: TGTGCCGGACACTCTAGCGGGAGCTCCTACAATGAGCAGTTCTTC. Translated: CAGHSSGSSYNEQFF.

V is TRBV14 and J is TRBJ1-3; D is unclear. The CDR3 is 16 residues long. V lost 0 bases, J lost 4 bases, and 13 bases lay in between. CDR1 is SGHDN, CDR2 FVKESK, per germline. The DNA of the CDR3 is TGTGCCAGCAGCCAAGAAGGAAATCCCTCGGGAAACACCATATATTTT. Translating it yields CASSQEGNPSGNTIYF.

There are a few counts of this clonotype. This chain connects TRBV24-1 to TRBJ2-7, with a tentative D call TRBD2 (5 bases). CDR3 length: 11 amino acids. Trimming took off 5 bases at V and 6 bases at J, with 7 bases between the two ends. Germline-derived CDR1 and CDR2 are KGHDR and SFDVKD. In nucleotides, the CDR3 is TGTGCCACCAGTGTTGGAGGCGAGCAGTACTTC. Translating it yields CATSVGGEQYF.

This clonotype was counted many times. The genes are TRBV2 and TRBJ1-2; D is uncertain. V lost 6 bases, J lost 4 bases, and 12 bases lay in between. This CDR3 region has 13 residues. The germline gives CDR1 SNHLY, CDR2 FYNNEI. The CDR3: CASRGREFYGYTF. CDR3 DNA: TGTGCCAGCAGAGGAAGGGAGTTCTATGGCTACACCTTC.

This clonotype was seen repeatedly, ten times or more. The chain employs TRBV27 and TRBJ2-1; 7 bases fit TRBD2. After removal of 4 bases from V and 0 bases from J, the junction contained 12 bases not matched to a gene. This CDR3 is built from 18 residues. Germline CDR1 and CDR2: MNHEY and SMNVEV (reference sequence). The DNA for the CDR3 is TGTGCCAGCAGTTCTGACTCCTGGGGGGGGAGCTCCTACAATGAGCAGTTCTTC. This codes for CASSSDSWGGSSYNEQFF.

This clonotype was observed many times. In DNA form, the CDR3 reads TGTGCCAGCAGCTTACCCCTTCCCCCGGGCGGTTTTGAAGCTTTCTTT. This translates into CASSLPLPPGGFEAFF. The chain couples TRBV7-9 to TRBJ1-1; D unresolved. Germline CDR1 SEHNR, CDR2 FQNEAQ (reference sequence). Trimming took 2 bases from V and 7 from J, leaving 20 bases between them. CDR3 length equals 16 residues. The full variable domain, completed using reference TRBV7-9 and TRBJ1-1, is DTGVSQNPRHKITKRGQNVTFRCDPISEHNRLYWYRQTLGQGPEFLTYFQNEAQLEKSRLLSDRFSAERPKGSFSTLEIQRTEQGDSAMYLCASSLPLPPGGFEAFFGQGTRLTVV.

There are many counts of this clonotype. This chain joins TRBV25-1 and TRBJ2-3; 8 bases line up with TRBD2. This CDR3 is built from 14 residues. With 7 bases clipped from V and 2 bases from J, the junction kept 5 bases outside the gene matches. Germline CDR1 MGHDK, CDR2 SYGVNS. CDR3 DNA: TGTGCCAGCAAGACGGGAGGGCTCACAGATACGCAGTATTTT. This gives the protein CASKTGGLTDTQYF.

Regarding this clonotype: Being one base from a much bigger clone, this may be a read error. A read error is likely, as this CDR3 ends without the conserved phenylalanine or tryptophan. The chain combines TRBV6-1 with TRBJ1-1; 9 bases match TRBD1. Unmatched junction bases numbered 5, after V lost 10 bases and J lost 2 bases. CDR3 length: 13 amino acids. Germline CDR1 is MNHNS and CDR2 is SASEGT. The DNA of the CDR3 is TGTGCCACCAGGACAGGGGTCAACACTGAAGCTTTCCTT. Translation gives CATRTGVNTEAFL.

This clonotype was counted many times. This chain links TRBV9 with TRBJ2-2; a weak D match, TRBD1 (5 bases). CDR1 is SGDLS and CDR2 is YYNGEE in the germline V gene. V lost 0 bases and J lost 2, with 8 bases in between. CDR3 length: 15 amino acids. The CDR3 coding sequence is TGTGCCAGCAGCGTAGGGACAATAAACACCGGGGAGCTGTTTTTT. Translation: CASSVGTINTGELFF.

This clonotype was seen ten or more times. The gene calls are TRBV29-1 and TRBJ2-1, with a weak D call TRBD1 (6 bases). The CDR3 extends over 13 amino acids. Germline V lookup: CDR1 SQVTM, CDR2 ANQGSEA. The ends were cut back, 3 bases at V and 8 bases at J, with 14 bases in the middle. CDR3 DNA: TGCAGCGTTGAGTCACAGGGTACCGATGAGCAGTTCTTC. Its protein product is CSVESQGTDEQFF.

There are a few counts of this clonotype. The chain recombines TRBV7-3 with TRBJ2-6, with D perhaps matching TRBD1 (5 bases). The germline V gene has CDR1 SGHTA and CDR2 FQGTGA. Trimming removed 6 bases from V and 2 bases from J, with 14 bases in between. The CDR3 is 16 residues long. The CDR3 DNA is TGTGCCAGCAGGAAGGACACCGGCCCTGGGGCCAACGTCCTGACTTTC. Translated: CASRKDTGPGANVLTF.